The 16 T cell receptor beta chains below all came from one sample that was sequenced in a study of shared clonotypes between healthy human individuals. TCRdb's copy holds only in-frame clones and misses some; the assay was immunoSEQ multiplex PCR. The data show around 720,000 clones, with roughly 73% seen just once and around 1.8% held by the top ten. The source material was memory CD4+ T cells sorted from blood. The sample's subset: CD45RA-negative fraction. Every receptor here comes from a woman under 40 in good health.

The gene calls are TRBV4-1 and TRBJ2-4, with TRBD2 matching over 7 bases. This CDR3 region has 15 residues. The ends lost 3 bases at V and 9 bases at J; junction bases unmatched: 11. CDR1 is MGHRA and CDR2 is YSYEKL in the germline V gene. The CDR3 coding sequence is TGCGCCAGCAGCCAGTTAGGCGGGAGTTTGGGCATTCAGTACTTC. Protein sequence: CASSQLGGSLGIQYF.

The rearrangement uses TRBV2 and TRBJ1-3; D is uncertain. Trimming removed 5 bases from V and 4 bases from J, with 9 bases in between. CDR1 is SNHLY, CDR2 FYNNEI, per germline. This CDR3 has 13 amino acids. CDR3 DNA: TGTGCCAGCAGTATGAGAGAAGGAAACACCATATATTTT. It encodes CASSMREGNTIYF.

The chain is built from TRBV6-1 and TRBJ2-7; 8 bases line up with TRBD1. The germline V gene has CDR1 MNHNS and CDR2 SASEGT. The CDR3 sequence is 15 residues long. The junction had 7 bases not matched to a gene; V was cut back by 6 bases and J by 0 bases. For the CDR3, the DNA is TGTGCCAGCAGCGAACCGGGACAGGTCTCCTACGAGCAGTACTTC. This translates into CASSEPGQVSYEQYF.

The chain employs TRBV4-1 and TRBJ2-5, with 11 bases that match TRBD2. Germline values: CDR1 MGHRA, CDR2 YSYEKL. V shed 0 bases, J shed 4 bases, and the junction held 4 bases outside the gene matches. This CDR3 is built from 16 residues. The CDR3 DNA follows: TGCGCCAGCAGCCAAGAAAGGGGGACTAGCGGAGAGACCCAGTACTTC. Amino acids: CASSQERGTSGETQYF.

The chain employs TRBV2 and TRBJ2-7, with 13 bases aligning to TRBD2. This CDR3 spans 15 amino acids. Germline V gene lookup returns CDR1 SNHLY and CDR2 FYNNEI. Trimming at V came to 5 bases and at J to 7 bases, leaving 8 bases not matched to a gene. The CDR3 DNA follows: TGTGCCAGCAGTCTTGGACTAGCGGGAGTGGGTGAGCAGTACTTC. Its translation: CASSLGLAGVGEQYF.

This chain connects TRBV27 to TRBJ1-4; D is possibly TRBD1 (6 bases). The germline CDR1 and CDR2 sequences are MNHEY and SMNVEV (reference sequence). Trimming cost V 5 bases and J 3 bases, with 19 bases left between them. CDR3 length: 17 residues. CDR3 protein: CASSPRDIRGANEKLFF. Here the CDR3 DNA reads TGTGCCAGCAGTCCGAGGGACATCAGGGGCGCTAATGAAAAACTGTTTTTT.

The CDR3 spells CASSYGQGNDIQYF. The CDR3 DNA reads as TGTGCCAGCAGCTATGGACAGGGGAACGACATTCAGTACTTC. The chain is built from TRBV5-4 and TRBJ2-4, with 9 bases lining up with TRBD1. Germline lookup yields CDR1 SGHNT and CDR2 YYREEE (reference sequence). This CDR3 is built from 14 residues. With V trimmed by 3 bases and J by 8 bases, 6 bases remained unmatched.

The chain carries TRBV5-1 and TRBJ2-3; TRBD1 might be the D (5 bases). This CDR3 is 12 amino acids long. Trimming took off 5 bases at V and 2 bases at J, with 6 bases between the two ends. Germline CDR1 and CDR2: SGHRS and YFSETQ. For the CDR3, the DNA is TGCGCCAGCAGGACAGCCACAGATACGCAGTATTTT. Amino acids: CASRTATDTQYF.

The chain uses TRBV19 and TRBJ2-4, with 8 bases fitting TRBD2. Germline CDR1 and CDR2: LNHDA and SQIVND (reference sequence). The CDR3 runs to 17 residues. Trimming at V came to 3 bases and at J to 4 bases, leaving 11 bases not matched to a gene. CDR3 DNA: TGTGCCAGTAGTATTTATCGCAGCGGGAGAAGTAAAAACATTCAGTACTTC. It translates to CASSIYRSGRSKNIQYF. Full variable domain (remainder filled in from reference TRBV19 and TRBJ2-4): DGGITQSPKYLFRKEGQNVTLSCEQNLNHDAMYWYRQDPGQGLRLIYYSQIVNDFQKGDIAEGYSVSREKKESFPLTVTSAQKNPTAFYLCASSIYRSGRSKNIQYFGAGTRLSVL.

In its sample, this clone was seen once. The J gene is TRBJ2-1, the V gene TRBV4-2; the D is unclear. Germline CDR1 LGHNA, CDR2 YNFKEQ. With 0 bases removed from V and 0 bases from J, the gap between germline ends came to 6 bases. The CDR3 covers 15 residues. CDR3 region: CASSQEDGSYNEQFF. The CDR3 DNA reads TGTGCCAGCAGCCAAGAGGACGGCTCCTACAATGAGCAGTTCTTC.

With regard to this clone: The sample carries other DNA sequences with the same CDR3. J is TRBJ2-7 and V is TRBV7-9, with D tentatively TRBD2 (5 bases). Trimming shortened V by 4 bases and J by 0 bases, and 10 bases separated the two germline ends. Germline assignment: CDR1 SEHNR and CDR2 FQNEAQ (reference sequence). The length of the CDR3 is 14 residues. CDR3 sequence reads: CASSSLAGSYEQYF. DNA of the CDR3: TGTGCCAGCAGCTCTCTAGCAGGCTCCTACGAGCAGTACTTC. Looking up the rest from reference TRBV7-9 and TRBJ2-7 gives the full variable domain: DTGVSQNPRHKITKRGQNVTFRCDPISEHNRLYWYRQTLGQGPEFLTYFQNEAQLEKSRLLSDRFSAERPKGSFSTLEIQRTEQGDSAMYLCASSSLAGSYEQYFGPGTRLTVT.

V and J are TRBV9 and TRBJ2-5; D assignment may be TRBD1 or TRBD2 (6 bases each). Germline V gene lookup returns CDR1 SGDLS and CDR2 YYNGEE. The CDR3 is made up of 18 amino acids. The V end was cut by 0 bases, the J end by 1 base, with 19 bases between. This CDR3 is CASSVASGAPAIQETQYF. DNA of the CDR3: TGTGCCAGCAGCGTAGCTTCGGGGGCCCCAGCCATCCAAGAGACCCAGTACTTC.

This chain connects TRBV7-3 to TRBJ2-7; D not certain. The CDR3 has 16 residues. Germline V gene lookup returns CDR1 SGHTA and CDR2 FQGTGA. The ends were cut back, 2 bases at V and 1 base at J, with 15 bases in the middle. CDR3 nucleotides: TGTGCCAGCAGCTTAGGTCTGGCAGTTACATCCTACGAGCAGTACTTC. Amino acid sequence: CASSLGLAVTSYEQYF.

This clone was counted between two and nine times. The chain has TRBV28 and TRBJ2-7, with 7 bases matching TRBD1. The CDR3 runs 12 residues. Looked up from germline, CDR1 is MDHEN and CDR2 is SYDVKM. Written as DNA, the CDR3 is TGTGCTTCTGGACAGGCGTCCTACGAGCAGTACTTC. This codes for CASGQASYEQYF.

The chain couples TRBV11-1 to TRBJ1-2; D ambiguous. With 4 bases removed from V and 3 bases from J, the gap between germline ends came to 9 bases. This CDR3 comprises 13 residues. Germline CDR1 and CDR2: SGHAT and FQDESV (reference sequence). The CDR3 sequence is CASSSDRDYGYTF. The DNA for the CDR3 is TGTGCCAGCAGCTCGGACCGTGACTATGGCTACACCTTC. Full variable domain (rest looked up from reference TRBV11-1 and TRBJ1-2): EAEVAQSPRYKITEKSQAVAFWCDPISGHATLYWYRQILGQGPELLVQFQDESVVDDSQLPKDRFSAERLKGVDSTLKIQPAELGDSAMYLCASSSDRDYGYTFGSGTRLTVV.

The V gene is TRBV2, the J gene TRBJ1-2; D remains unclear. Trimming took off 4 bases at V and 8 bases at J, with 17 bases between the two ends. Germline-derived CDR1 and CDR2 are SNHLY and FYNNEI. The CDR3 has 14 residues. The CDR3 DNA sequence: TGTGCCAGCAGTGGGACCTATGGTAGAGAGGGCTACACCTTC. Its protein is CASSGTYGREGYTF.